This TCR beta chain was obtained from a study of T cell responses to AZD1222 COVID-19 vaccine. Only in-frame clones appear in the TCRdb table, and some are missing; sequencing was by immunoSEQ multiplex PCR. The profile shows about 140,000 clones, over 90% of them singletons. V was clipped by 0 bases and J by 2 bases; unmatched bases: 4. This CDR3 has 17 residues. CDR1 and CDR2 (germline): SGHVS, FQNEAQ. The clonotype comes from an adult in good health. Specimen: peripheral blood, collected on day 0 of AZD1222 vaccination. The chain links TRBV7-8 to TRBJ2-3; TRBD2 agrees at 11 bases. CDR3 amino acids: CASSLAGTSGYTDTQYF. In DNA form, the CDR3 reads TGTGCCAGCAGCTTAGCCGGGACTAGCGGATACACAGATACGCAGTATTTT.